The next 8 T cell receptor beta chains were all read from a single sample in a study of T cells in Graves' hyperthyroidism and ophthalmopathy. TCR beta CDR3 regions were amplified from RNA transcripts. During a first-round RT-PCR of the TCR CDR3, the HTBI primer set was used. TCRdb reprocessed the multiplex PCR reads via MiXCR and lists one record per CDR3 protein. The sample includes roughly 170,000 distinct CDR3 sequences, about 9.4% of them seen just once. The sequencing sample was made of blood. All receptors come from a woman aged 18-29 years with Graves' hyperthyroidism that later progressed to Graves' ophthalmopathy.

This clonotype occurred many times. The chain joins TRBV10-3 to TRBJ1-3; D might be TRBD1 (5 bases). The CDR3 is made up of 13 amino acids. Germline V gives CDR1 ENHRY, CDR2 SYGVKD. Trimming removed 4 bases from V and 4 bases from J, with 8 bases in between. Here the CDR3 DNA reads TGTGCCATCAGTGGGGACGGGGGAAACACCATATATTTT. Encoded protein: CAISGDGGNTIYF.

This clonotype was observed a few times. The chain uses TRBV10-3 and TRBJ2-7, with D perhaps TRBD2 (7 bases). The CDR3 has 14 amino acids. Germline V gene lookup returns CDR1 ENHRY and CDR2 SYGVKD. V lost 10 bases and J lost 2, with 18 bases in between. The CDR3 reads CATGGPGMTYEQYF. CDR3 bases: TGTGCCACGGGGGGCCCCGGGATGACCTACGAGCAGTACTTC.

The chain links TRBV27 to TRBJ2-3; 8 bases match TRBD2. The CDR3 sequence is 15 residues long. V trimming: 2 bases; J trimming: 4 bases; junction bases outside the gene matches: 5. Germline loops: CDR1 MNHEY, CDR2 SMNVEV (reference sequence). CDR3: CASSLRGLVSDTQYF. CDR3 coding DNA: TGTGCCAGCAGTTTACGGGGACTAGTCTCAGATACGCAGTATTTT.

This clonotype was recorded many times. The genes are TRBV28 and TRBJ2-1; 9 bases align to TRBD1. V trimming: 6 bases; J trimming: 4 bases; junction bases outside the gene matches: 4. The CDR3 runs 14 residues. Germline V lookup: CDR1 MDHEN, CDR2 SYDVKM. CDR3 sequence reads: CASSGTGRYNEQFF. The CDR3 DNA sequence: TGTGCCAGCAGCGGGACAGGGAGGTACAATGAGCAGTTCTTC.

This clonotype was seen many times. The chain uses TRBV2 and TRBJ1-1, with TRBD1 matching 9 bases. This CDR3 spans 18 amino acids. Germline assignment: CDR1 SNHLY and CDR2 FYNNEI. V gave up 1 base and J gave up 6 bases; unmatched junction bases: 15. The CDR3 nucleotides read TGTGCCAGCAGTGAAGGCCTTAACCGTTGGACAGGGGAGCCTGAAGCTTTCTTT. It is translated as CASSEGLNRWTGEPEAFF.

This clonotype was counted at least ten times. V usage is TRBV6-1 and J usage is TRBJ1-3, with 9 bases that match TRBD1. The CDR3 totals 14 residues. Germline CDR1 MNHNS, CDR2 SASEGT. Trimming at V came to 6 bases and at J to 2 bases, leaving 2 bases not matched to a gene. The CDR3 here is CASRDRGPGNTIYF. The CDR3 DNA reads as TGTGCCAGCAGGGACAGGGGACCTGGAAACACCATATATTTT.

This clonotype appeared many times. The chain has TRBV20-1 and TRBJ1-1; TRBD1 might be the D (6 bases). The length of the CDR3 is 14 residues. Looked up from germline, CDR1 is DFQATT and CDR2 is SNEGSKA (reference sequence). V was trimmed by 6 bases and J by 1 base, leaving 15 bases between them. The CDR3 nucleotides read TGCAGTGCCTCCCCACCGGGACAGAACACTGAAGCTTTCTTT. Its translation: CSASPPGQNTEAFF.

The table lists this clonotype with many counts. V usage is TRBV6-1 and J usage is TRBJ1-5; TRBD1 matches at 7 bases. The CDR3 contains 14 residues. Germline V CDR1 and CDR2: MNHNS, SASEGT. Trimming at V came to 5 bases and at J to 4 bases, leaving 5 bases not matched to a gene. As DNA, the CDR3 is TGTGCCAGCAGTTCGACAGGGTTAAATCAGCCCCAGCATTTT. Translation: CASSSTGLNQPQHF.